This T cell receptor beta chain was observed in a study of CD4 T cells in relation to SARS-CoV-2 and coronaviruses. The assay was immunoSEQ multiplex PCR, and TCRdb's table has in-frame clones only and misses some. This table has about 68,000 clones, more than 85% appearing once. Before the COVID-19 pandemic, during about 2011-2019, CD4+ T cells were taken from unexposed donors. The CDR3 contains 13 residues. J gave up 3 bases and V 7 bases, and 5 bases lay outside the gene matches. Germline V gives CDR1 SNHLY, CDR2 FYNNEI. The chain links TRBV2 to TRBJ2-5; 7 positions match TRBD1. The receptor was derived from a human donor in good health. Sequenced sample: naive CD4+ T cells from PBMCs. The sample's subset: naive CD4+ T cells isolated by negative enrichment. The CDR3 DNA reads as TGTGCCAGCACTGGGACAGCGAAAGAGACCCAGTACTTC. Translation gives CASTGTAKETQYF.